This TCR beta chain emerged from a study of blood T cell repertoires in COVID-19. Turning to the study itself: Sites in the United States, Italy and Spain provided acute and convalescent COVID-19 samples. Sample material is recorded as cDNA or gDNA derived from T cells, B-cell-depleted T cells, or PBMCs.

Produced via immunoSEQ multiplex PCR; TCRdb's table is partial and in-frame only. The sample has approximately 94,000 clones; over 75% are singletons. The CDR3 has 18 residues. This clone was found a few times. The sequence came from a man younger than 45 in a cohort sampled during active COVID-19. The sample was peripheral blood. The chain carries TRBV7-5 and TRBJ1-2. TRBV7-5 corresponds to a pseudogene. Written as DNA, the CDR3 is TGTGCCAGAAGCTTAGTACGGGGGGCGCTTAAAACAAACGGGTTCTACACCTTC. Amino acid sequence: CARSLVRGALKTNGFYTF.